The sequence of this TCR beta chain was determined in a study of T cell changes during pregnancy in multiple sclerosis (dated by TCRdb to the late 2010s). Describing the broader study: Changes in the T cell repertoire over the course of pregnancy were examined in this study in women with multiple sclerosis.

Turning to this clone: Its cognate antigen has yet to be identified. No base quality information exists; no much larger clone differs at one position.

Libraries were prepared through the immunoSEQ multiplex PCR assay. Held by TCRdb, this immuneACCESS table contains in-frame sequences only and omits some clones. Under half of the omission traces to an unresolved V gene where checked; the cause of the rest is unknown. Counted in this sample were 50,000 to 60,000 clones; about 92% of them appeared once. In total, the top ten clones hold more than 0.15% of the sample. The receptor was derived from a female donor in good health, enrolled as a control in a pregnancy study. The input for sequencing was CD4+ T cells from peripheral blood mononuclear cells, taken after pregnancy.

The CDR3 corresponds to CASSPTQGFSQPQHF. The DNA sequence follows: TGTGCCAGCAGTCCAACACAGGGGTTCAGTCAGCCCCAGCATTTT. The rearranged segments are TRBV28 and TRBJ1-5; 7 central nucleotides agree with TRBD1. There are 15 amino acids in the CDR3, from cysteine to phenylalanine inclusive. The retained sequence is limited to the CDR3, 45 bases, with the frame set at the first base. CDR1 is given as MDHEN and CDR2 as SYDVKM, both from the germline V gene. V has 5 bases trimmed and J has 6 bases trimmed; junction bases matching no gene number 10.